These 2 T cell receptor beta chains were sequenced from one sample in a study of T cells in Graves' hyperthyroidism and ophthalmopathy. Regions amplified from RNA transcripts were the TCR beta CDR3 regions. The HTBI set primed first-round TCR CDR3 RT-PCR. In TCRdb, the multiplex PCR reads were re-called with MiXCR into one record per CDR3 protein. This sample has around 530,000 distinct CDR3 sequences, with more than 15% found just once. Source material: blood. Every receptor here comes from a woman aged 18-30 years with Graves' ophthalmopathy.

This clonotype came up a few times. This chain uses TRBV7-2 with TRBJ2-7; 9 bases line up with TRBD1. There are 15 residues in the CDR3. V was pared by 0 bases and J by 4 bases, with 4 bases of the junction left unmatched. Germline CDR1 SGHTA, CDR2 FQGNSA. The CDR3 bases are TGTGCCAGCAGCTTAGCCGGGACAGGGTTATACGAGCAGTACTTC. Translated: CASSLAGTGLYEQYF.

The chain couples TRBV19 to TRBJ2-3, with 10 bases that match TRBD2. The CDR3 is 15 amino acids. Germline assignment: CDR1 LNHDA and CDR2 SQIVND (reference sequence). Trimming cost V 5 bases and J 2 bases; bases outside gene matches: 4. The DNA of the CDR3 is TGTGCCAGTAGTCTGGGACTAGCGCTCACAGATACGCAGTATTTT. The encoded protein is CASSLGLALTDTQYF.